Listed below are T cell receptor beta chains from one sample, sequenced in a study of blood T cell repertoires in COVID-19. Sequencing used immunoSEQ multiplex PCR; TCRdb keeps in-frame clones, though not all of them. This sample has 250,000 or so clones; roughly 81% occur once, and the top ten carry about 7%. The sequencing sample was made of PBMCs or T cells enriched from blood (not recorded which). All receptors derive from a woman in her 50s who had been exposed to COVID-19. The CDR3 runs from the conserved cysteine through the conserved F or W. Each record gives: clone size, D gene, V gene, J gene, CDR3 protein, CDR3 DNA. A D gene is named only where the DNA matches it firmly. Not every row has a clone size; where given, it reads once, few, many or a size class.

size: -
D: -
V: TRBV20-1
J: TRBJ1-2
CDR3: CSASEQANYGYTF
DNA: TGCAGTGCTAGTGAGCAGGCCAACTATGGCTACACCTTC

size: -
D: TRBD2
V: TRBV30
J: TRBJ2-5
CDR3: CAWSMAGGETQYF
DNA: TGTGCCTGGAGTATGGCGGGGGGAGAGACCCAGTACTTC

size: few
D: -
V: TRBV5-4
J: TRBJ1-2
CDR3: CASSSAGGDYGYTF
DNA: TGTGCCAGCAGTTCTGCCGGGGGGGACTATGGCTACACCTTC

size: once
D: TRBD1
V: TRBV12-5
J: TRBJ1-5
CDR3: CASGSGQGNQPQHF
DNA: TGTGCTAGTGGTTCTGGACAGGGCAATCAGCCCCAGCATTTT

size: few
D: TRBD1
V: TRBV19
J: TRBJ1-6
CDR3: CASSTIRDRKTGTLHF
DNA: TGTGCCAGTAGTACTATCCGGGACAGGAAAACAGGAACCCTCCACTTT

size: -
D: TRBD1
V: TRBV5-1
J: TRBJ1-1
CDR3: CASSAGQGASTEAFF
DNA: TGCGCCAGCAGCGCGGGACAGGGGGCGAGTACTGAAGCTTTCTTT

size: -
D: -
V: TRBV5-1
J: TRBJ2-3
CDR3: CASSLARASTDTQYF
DNA: TGCGCCAGCAGCTTGGCGCGGGCAAGCACAGATACGCAGTATTTT

size: -
D: TRBD1
V: TRBV19
J: TRBJ1-1
CDR3: CASSPRQGGDTEAFF
DNA: TGTGCCAGTAGTCCGAGACAGGGGGGGGACACTGAAGCTTTCTTT

size: -
D: TRBD2
V: TRBV5-1
J: TRBJ2-5
CDR3: CASSLAGGETQYF
DNA: TGCGCCAGCAGCTTGGCGGGGGGAGAGACCCAGTACTTC

size: -
D: -
V: TRBV27
J: TRBJ1-1
CDR3: CASSGGGLYTEAFF
DNA: TGTGCCAGCAGTGGGGGAGGGCTCTACACTGAAGCTTTCTTT

size: -
D: TRBD1
V: TRBV2
J: TRBJ2-7
CDR3: CASRYRDRAHEQYF
DNA: TGTGCCAGCAGGTACCGGGACAGGGCCCACGAGCAGTACTTC

size: -
D: -
V: TRBV7-9
J: TRBJ1-2
CDR3: CASSRGQTYGYTF
DNA: TGTGCCAGCAGCCGCGGACAGACCTATGGCTACACCTTC

size: -
D: -
V: TRBV3-1/TRBV3-2
J: TRBJ2-3
CDR3: CASSQRLPSGADTQYF
DNA: TGTGCCAGCAGCCAACGTCTCCCCTCGGGGGCAGATACGCAGTATTTT

size: -
D: TRBD1
V: TRBV7-9
J: TRBJ2-7
CDR3: CASSGTGGGYEQYF
DNA: TGTGCCAGCAGCGGGACAGGGGGTGGGTACGAGCAGTACTTC

size: -
D: -
V: TRBV5-6
J: TRBJ2-1
CDR3: CASSRPAQVNNEQFF
DNA: TGTGCCAGCAGCCGACCGGCTCAGGTTAACAATGAGCAGTTCTTC

size: -
D: -
V: TRBV19
J: TRBJ1-5
CDR3: CASSIDHSNQPQHF
DNA: TGTGCCAGTAGTATAGATCATAGCAATCAGCCCCAGCATTTT

size: -
D: TRBD2
V: TRBV7-2
J: TRBJ2-1
CDR3: CASSGTSSYNEQFF
DNA: TGTGCCAGCAGTGGGACTAGCAGCTACAATGAGCAGTTCTTC

size: -
D: TRBD1
V: TRBV5-1
J: TRBJ1-1
CDR3: CASSPGQEGWNTEAFF
DNA: TGCGCCAGCAGTCCCGGACAGGAAGGATGGAACACTGAAGCTTTCTTT

size: -
D: -
V: TRBV5-8
J: TRBJ1-4
CDR3: CASSLGTLRDEKLFF
DNA: TGTGCCAGCAGCTTGGGGACATTACGAGATGAAAAACTGTTTTTT

size: -
D: -
V: TRBV5-1
J: TRBJ1-1
CDR3: CASRPGEWDTEAFF
DNA: TGCGCCAGCAGGCCGGGTGAGTGGGACACTGAAGCTTTCTTT

size: -
D: TRBD2
V: TRBV5-4
J: TRBJ2-3
CDR3: CASSPGTRVDTQYF
DNA: TGTGCCAGCAGCCCCGGGACTAGGGTCGATACGCAGTATTTT

size: -
D: -
V: TRBV2
J: TRBJ2-2
CDR3: CASRQGANTGELFF
DNA: TGTGCCAGCAGACAGGGTGCGAACACCGGGGAGCTGTTTTTT

size: -
D: TRBD1
V: TRBV19
J: TRBJ1-3
CDR3: CASSIVSLFAGIRGHTIYF
DNA: TGTGCCAGTAGTATAGTCTCCCTCTTCGCCGGGATAAGGGGGCACACCATATATTTT

size: -
D: -
V: TRBV18
J: TRBJ1-1
CDR3: CASSRERTAEAFF
DNA: TGTGCCAGCTCACGTGAGAGGACAGCTGAAGCTTTCTTT

size: -
D: -
V: TRBV21-1
J: TRBJ2-3
CDR3: CASINRGRTDTQYF
DNA: TGTGCCAGCATCAACAGGGGGCGCACAGATACGCAGTATTTT

size: -
D: TRBD1
V: TRBV25-1
J: TRBJ2-3
CDR3: CASSDLTGDADTQYF
DNA: TGTGCCAGCAGTGACCTGACAGGGGATGCAGATACGCAGTATTTT

size: -
D: TRBD1
V: TRBV5-1
J: TRBJ1-5
CDR3: CASSPSGTGQGQPQHF
DNA: TGCGCCAGCAGCCCCTCCGGGACAGGGCAAGGTCAGCCCCAGCATTTT

size: -
D: -
V: TRBV5-1
J: TRBJ1-4
CDR3: CASSSGTSNEKLFF
DNA: TGCGCCAGCAGCTCAGGGACATCTAATGAAAAACTGTTTTTT

size: once
D: TRBD2
V: TRBV6-1
J: TRBJ2-7
CDR3: CASSAIRGLAGGLEQYF
DNA: TGTGCCAGCAGTGCGATTCGTGGACTAGCGGGGGGGCTCGAGCAGTACTTC

size: -
D: TRBD2
V: TRBV7-8
J: TRBJ2-7
CDR3: CASSPYRVGGSYEQYF
DNA: TGTGCCAGCAGCCCCTACCGTGTGGGGGGGAGCTACGAGCAGTACTTC

size: -
D: -
V: TRBV6-5
J: TRBJ2-7
CDR3: CASRRGDSGLDEQYF
DNA: TGTGCCAGCAGGCGGGGGGACAGCGGCCTGGACGAGCAGTACTTC

size: -
D: -
V: TRBV29-1
J: TRBJ2-7
CDR3: CSVRQEGLISSYEQYF
DNA: TGCAGCGTTAGGCAGGAGGGGCTGATAAGCTCCTACGAGCAGTACTTC

size: -
D: -
V: TRBV30
J: TRBJ1-2
CDR3: CAQNRQAVDGYTF
DNA: TGTGCCCAGAACCGACAGGCAGTGGATGGCTACACCTTC

size: -
D: TRBD1
V: TRBV7-9
J: TRBJ1-6
CDR3: CASSFGFGTAGSPLHF
DNA: TGTGCCAGCAGCTTCGGGTTCGGGACAGCTGGTTCACCCCTCCACTTT

size: -
D: TRBD1
V: TRBV24-1
J: TRBJ1-2
CDR3: CATSDPGQVGGYTF
DNA: TGTGCCACCAGTGACCCGGGACAGGTTGGGGGCTACACCTTC

size: -
D: -
V: TRBV27
J: TRBJ1-1
CDR3: CASRTGWTEAFF
DNA: TGTGCCAGCAGGACAGGATGGACTGAAGCTTTCTTT

size: -
D: TRBD1
V: TRBV5-4
J: TRBJ2-3
CDR3: CASSSPQGDTQYF
DNA: TGTGCCAGCAGCTCCCCACAGGGGGATACGCAGTATTTT